Detailed here is one T cell receptor (beta chain). No antigen is known for it. Germline V gene data show CDR1 as MNHEY and CDR2 as SVGEGT. The CDR3 consists of 12 residues. V was clipped by 0 bases and J by 5 bases, with 5 bases between them. The data were taken from a study of post-analysis software for immune sequencing data. At the level of the study: Disease trajectories encompassed relapsing-remitting, secondary progressive and progressive-relapsing multiple sclerosis.

Findings of the study overall: Batch-mates among the samples co-clustered strongly by F measure. Controls showed lower frequencies than patients for four to six TRBV segments, and TRBV5-6, TRBV5-1 and TRBV20-1 were among these. A significant reduction in normalized Chao1 diversity was observed in multiple sclerosis patients versus controls.

The TCR beta cDNA libraries contained unique molecular identifiers. A single record per CDR3 protein comes from TCRdb applying MiXCR to the PCR reads. The sample gives approximately 730,000 distinct CDR3 sequences, 25% to 30% of which show up once; approximately 0.6% is in the top ten. Sequenced material: blood. This receptor was taken from a girl aged 5-17 years with multiple sclerosis. V and J are TRBV6-2 or TRBV6-3 and TRBJ2-7; D uncertain. In DNA, the CDR3 is TGTGCCAGCAGTTACTCGAACCACGAGCAGTACTTC. Translation: CASSYSNHEQYF.